Listed below are T cell receptor beta chains from one sample, sequenced in a study of T cell responses to AZD1222 COVID-19 vaccine. Here immunoSEQ multiplex PCR was the method, and the copy in TCRdb shows in-frame clones only, minus some. The table shows about 150,000 clones, with 75% to 90% occurring only once. This material consisted of peripheral blood, taken on day 0 of AZD1222 vaccination. Receptors originate from an adult in good health. CDR3s include the opening cysteine and the closing phenylalanine or tryptophan.

J gene,V gene,CDR3 protein
TRBJ1-1,TRBV27,CASRPRVGLDTEAFF
TRBJ2-3,TRBV6-5,CASSSGQGYGDTQYF
TRBJ1-1,TRBV10-3,CAISGGNTEAFF
TRBJ2-7,TRBV5-4,CASSYVSLGGGWEQYF
TRBJ1-1,TRBV7-2,CASSLDPGHTEAFF
TRBJ1-1,TRBV19,CASWGWDTEAFF
TRBJ2-6,TRBV11-3,CASSPGTGSGGANVLTF
TRBJ1-1,TRBV11-2,CASKADTYTEAFF
TRBJ2-2,TRBV7-8,CASSLAGGSAGELFF
TRBJ1-1,TRBV27,CASSSRTLGLSEAFF
TRBJ2-6,TRBV5-1,CASSQGNVGANVLTF
TRBJ2-3,TRBV7-9,CASSPFPLRHSLADTQYF
TRBJ1-3,TRBV4-2,CASSQERISGNTIYF
TRBJ2-3,TRBV2,CASSDSPGWDTQYF
TRBJ1-4,TRBV9,CASSGQIGSEKLFF
TRBJ1-1,TRBV5-1,CASSTGTGTDTEAFF
TRBJ1-1,TRBV11-2,CASSFTTGNTEAFF
TRBJ2-2,TRBV29-1,CSVETFFGGPGELFF
TRBJ2-3,TRBV2,CASRHPPGGVADTQYF
TRBJ1-6,TRBV19,CASSKASSYNSPLHF
TRBJ2-3,TRBV29-1,CSVQGRFTDTQYF
TRBJ2-3,TRBV2,CASSLQQTTDTQYF
TRBJ2-3,TRBV7-6,CASSHDPQGTDTQYF
TRBJ2-3,TRBV7-2,CASSLVGGTAGDTQYF
TRBJ1-1,TRBV5-4,CASSLFEANTEAFF
TRBJ1-6,TRBV3-1/TRBV3-2,CASSISGTDSPLHF
TRBJ2-7,TRBV6-5,CASSYSKAGVYEQYF
TRBJ1-1,TRBV4-2,CASSQDRFLEAFF
TRBJ2-5,TRBV30,CAWGGDRQETQYF